A single sample gave rise to the 3 T cell receptor beta chains below, sequenced in a study of blood T cell repertoires in COVID-19. Sequenced by immunoSEQ multiplex PCR; TCRdb stores in-frame clones only, minus some. The table records approximately 240,000 clones, roughly 80% of them present only once. Sequencing input: peripheral blood. All receptors come from a woman aged 55-75 years with acute or convalescent COVID-19.

The V gene is TRBV6-5, the J gene TRBJ1-2; no definite D call. Per germline, CDR1 MNHEY and CDR2 SVGAGI. Trimming cost V 10 bases and J 5 bases, with 20 bases left between them. This CDR3 spans 14 amino acids. Here the CDR3 DNA reads TGTGCCACCAGCCCAGCCCTTGGAGGGTATGGCTACACCTTC. Translation gives CATSPALGGYGYTF.

J is TRBJ2-5 and V is TRBV10-1; unclear D gene. Germline lookup yields CDR1 WNHNN and CDR2 SYGVQD (reference sequence). The length of the CDR3 is 14 residues. The ends were cut back, 2 bases at V and 1 base at J, with 8 bases in the middle. The CDR3: CASSEGHSQETQYF. CDR3 bases: TGCGCCAGCAGTGAGGGCCATTCCCAAGAGACCCAGTACTTC.

This sequence joins TRBV6-5 and TRBJ2-2, with 7 bases fitting TRBD1. CDR1 is MNHEY and CDR2 is SVGAGI in the germline V gene. Trimming at V came to 6 bases and at J to 6 bases, leaving 7 bases not matched to a gene. The CDR3 extends over 14 amino acids. Here the CDR3 reads CASSAVQGAGELFF. CDR3 nucleotides: TGTGCCAGCAGCGCAGTCCAGGGGGCCGGGGAGCTGTTTTTT.